This note documents a single T cell receptor (beta chain) sequence. These data are taken from a study of blood T cell repertoires in COVID-19. Study summary: The study drew acute and convalescent COVID-19 samples from the United States, Italy and Spain. Sources were T cells, B-cell-depleted T cells, or PBMCs; the material itself was cDNA or gDNA.

As originally analysed: Estimation of nucleated cell counts was performed using reference gene primer amplification. Some clones are missing from TCRdb's copy, which holds only in-frame ones; the method was immunoSEQ multiplex PCR. That table is the source of V, J and clone size, and D and trimming were worked out from the DNA. The sample lists 200,000 to 250,000 clones; 86% were seen once. The CDR3 length is 16 residues. V gave up 5 bases and J gave up 3 bases; unmatched junction bases: 9. Per germline, CDR1 SGHAT and CDR2 FQNNGV. The sample taken for sequencing was peripheral blood. The rearrangement joins TRBV11-2 to TRBJ1-2; 10 bases agree with TRBD1. This TCR came from an older woman who had recovered from COVID-19. DNA for the CDR3: TGTGCCAGCAGCACAACCCGACAGGGGGCGCACTATGGCTACACCTTC. It encodes CASSTTRQGAHYGYTF.